The clone carrying this T cell receptor beta chain was picked up a small number of times. The CDR3 length is 16 residues. Germline values: CDR1 SNHLY, CDR2 FYNNEI. With V trimmed by 4 bases and J by 4 bases, 11 bases remained unmatched. TCRdb's table, derived via immunoSEQ multiplex PCR, lists solely in-frame clones and lacks some. The sample contains 13,000 to 15,000 clones, roughly 70% of which appear only once. This record belongs to a study of neoadjuvant anti-PD-1 for oral cavity cancer. Across the study: Most patients had three to four biweekly doses of 3 mg/kg nivolumab before resection. Patients without progression got a fourth dose around day 43.

Time point denoted: after neoadjuvant nivolumab, at surgical resection. Cohort: HPV-negative, locally advanced oral cavity squamous cell carcinoma patients. The TCR sequence derives from a person between 40 and 85 years old with oral cavity squamous cell carcinoma. Sequenced here: PBMCs, sampled after nivolumab (anti-PD-1) treatment. This rearrangement joins TRBV2 to TRBJ2-7; 9 bases match TRBD2. CDR3 loop: CASSAPVAGVTYEQYF. CDR3 nucleotide sequence: TGTGCCAGCAGTGCACCCGTAGCGGGAGTCACTTACGAGCAGTACTTC.